One sample yielded the 32 T cell receptor beta chains listed below, sequenced in a study of graft-versus-host responses after intestinal transplantation. These receptors' targets are unknown. Here immunoSEQ multiplex PCR was the method, and the copy in TCRdb shows in-frame clones only, minus some. Here the sample spans approximately 75,000 clones, 94% being singletons. The sample consisted of unstimulated CD8+ T cells sorted from spleen or lymph node cells, taken before intestinal transplant. Receptors were obtained from a human donor who received an intestinal transplant.

V and J are TRBV7-4 and TRBJ1-1, with D tentatively TRBD1 (5 bases). The V gene's germline CDR1 is SGHVT and CDR2 SQSDAQ. This CDR3 region has 15 residues. V lost 4 bases to trimming and J lost 1 base, with 13 bases between them. CDR3: CASSSDQDRNTEAFF. The CDR3 DNA sequence: TGTGCCAGCAGCTCGGACCAAGACAGGAACACTGAAGCTTTCTTT.

The chain carries TRBV9 and TRBJ2-7, with 8 bases lining up with TRBD1. This CDR3 region has 15 residues. V was clipped by 4 bases and J by 3 bases; unmatched bases: 9. Germline V lookup: CDR1 SGDLS, CDR2 YYNGEE. This CDR3 reads CASSPRTGTSYEQYF. The CDR3 DNA follows: TGTGCCAGCAGCCCCCGGACAGGGACAAGCTACGAGCAGTACTTC.

The gene calls are TRBV10-3 and TRBJ2-1; 12 bases are shared with TRBD2. Trimming cost V 3 bases and J 1 base; bases outside gene matches: 1. Germline assignment: CDR1 ENHRY and CDR2 SYGVKD. CDR3 length equals 16 residues. This chain's CDR3 is CAISDLAGGSYNEQFF. The CDR3 nucleotides are TGTGCCATCAGTGATCTAGCGGGAGGGTCCTACAATGAGCAGTTCTTC.

The rearrangement uses TRBV6-6 and TRBJ2-5; D perhaps matches TRBD1 (5 bases). Germline lookup yields CDR1 MNHNY and CDR2 SVGAGI (reference sequence). The CDR3 spans 13 residues. Deletions cut 5 bases from V and 3 bases from J, with 10 bases between. The CDR3 is CASSLRQKETQYF. The DNA of the CDR3 is TGTGCCAGCAGTCTCCGACAGAAAGAGACCCAGTACTTC.

The chain recombines TRBV30 with TRBJ2-7, with 13 bases matching TRBD2. Germline CDR1 reads GTSNPN; CDR2 reads SVGIG (reference sequence). CDR3 length: 17 amino acids. The J segment lost 1 base and the V segment lost 0 bases, leaving 6 bases of the junction unmatched. The CDR3 nucleotides read TGTGCCTGGAGTGTACTGTGGGGACTAGCGGGATCCTACGAGCAGTACTTC. Translating it yields CAWSVLWGLAGSYEQYF.

The chain links TRBV28 to TRBJ2-7; possible D gene TRBD2, 6 bases. Trimming shortened V by 7 bases and J by 0 bases, and 13 bases separated the two germline ends. The germline gives CDR1 MDHEN, CDR2 SYDVKM. The CDR3 spans 14 residues. The CDR3: CASKPRGSSYEQYF. The DNA of the CDR3 is TGTGCCAGCAAACCGCGGGGAAGCTCCTACGAGCAGTACTTC. Variable domain in full (rest from reference TRBV28 and TRBJ2-7): DVKVTQSSRYLVKRTGEKVFLECVQDMDHENMFWYRQDPGLGLRLIYFSYDVKMKEKGDIPEGYSVSREKKERFSLILESASTNQTSMYLCASKPRGSSYEQYFGPGTRLTVT.

This chain uses TRBV13 with TRBJ1-1; D possibly corresponds to TRBD1 (5 bases). Germline V gene data show CDR1 as PRHDT and CDR2 as FYEKMQ (reference sequence). Trimming took 0 bases from V and 3 from J, leaving 11 bases between them. The CDR3 sequence is 15 residues long. CDR3 DNA: TGTGCCAGCAGCTTAGGGGGACTTTGGGACACTGAAGCTTTCTTT. Its protein is CASSLGGLWDTEAFF.

J is TRBJ2-6 and V is TRBV2; tentatively, D is TRBD2 (5 bases). The CDR3 consists of 16 residues. Trimming pared 3 bases from V and 5 bases from J, leaving 14 bases between. CDR1 and CDR2 from the germline V gene are SNHLY and FYNNEI. The CDR3: CASSDWRRGRANVLTF. The CDR3 bases are TGTGCCAGCAGTGACTGGCGCCGCGGGCGGGCCAACGTCCTGACTTTC.

This clone was detected only a few times. The rearrangement joins TRBV4-1 to TRBJ1-4; the D gene is possibly TRBD1 (6 bases). This CDR3 region has 16 residues. CDR1 and CDR2 from the germline V gene are MGHRA and YSYEKL. Trimming took off 4 bases at V and 3 bases at J, with 15 bases between the two ends. CDR3 bases: TGCGCCAGCAGCCGCCACACACAGGGATCTAATGAAAAACTGTTTTTT. It translates to CASSRHTQGSNEKLFF.

The rearrangement links TRBV11-3 to TRBJ2-1; 8 positions match TRBD2. From germline, CDR1 is SGHNT and CDR2 YENEEA. The CDR3 has 15 amino acids. Trimming at V came to 5 bases and at J to 2 bases, leaving 5 bases not matched to a gene. CDR3 sequence reads: CASSGSGSPYNEQFF. CDR3 sequence (DNA): TGTGCCAGCAGCGGAAGCGGGAGCCCCTACAATGAGCAGTTCTTC.

The chain links TRBV5-1 to TRBJ2-3, with D unclear. Germline lookup yields CDR1 SGHRS and CDR2 YFSETQ. The CDR3 totals 14 residues. V lost 3 bases, J lost 2 bases, and 10 bases lay in between. CDR3 sequence: CASSSPEYTDTQYF. For the CDR3, the DNA is TGCGCCAGCAGCTCCCCGGAGTACACAGATACGCAGTATTTT.

The V gene is TRBV4-1, the J gene TRBJ1-1; 7 bases are shared with TRBD1. Germline lookup yields CDR1 MGHRA and CDR2 YSYEKL. V dropped 0 bases and J dropped 3; count of bases not matched to a gene: 7. CDR3 size: 16 residues. CDR3 amino acids: CASSQDPTGLHTEAFF. CDR3 in DNA: TGCGCCAGCAGCCAAGACCCGACAGGGCTGCACACTGAAGCTTTCTTT.

V gene TRBV5-1 combines with J gene TRBJ1-2, with TRBD1 matching 9 bases. Germline CDR1 SGHRS, CDR2 YFSETQ. The CDR3 has 15 amino acids. V lost 5 bases and J lost 4; bases outside the gene matches: 9. Here the CDR3 DNA reads TGCGCCAGCAGACGAGTCCGGGACAGGGTCTATGGCTACACCTTC. Amino acid sequence: CASRRVRDRVYGYTF.

This chain connects TRBV27 to TRBJ2-7, with D unresolved. Trimming removed 3 bases at V and 1 base at J, with 7 bases between. Germline V gives CDR1 MNHEY, CDR2 SMNVEV (reference sequence). This CDR3 comprises 13 residues. The CDR3 loop is CASSFSISYEQYF. CDR3 DNA sequence: TGTGCCAGCAGTTTCAGCATTTCCTACGAGCAGTACTTC.

The V gene is TRBV5-1, the J gene TRBJ2-1; D ambiguous. Trimming took 2 bases from V and 10 from J, leaving 7 bases between them. The CDR3 consists of 11 residues. Germline-derived CDR1 and CDR2 are SGHRS and YFSETQ. CDR3 region: CASSFDFEQFF. The CDR3 DNA is TGCGCCAGCAGCTTTGACTTCGAGCAGTTCTTC.

The genes are TRBV2 and TRBJ2-3, with 7 nucleotides matching TRBD2. The germline V gene has CDR1 SNHLY and CDR2 FYNNEI. Unmatched junction bases numbered 9, after V lost 5 bases and J lost 4 bases. This CDR3 region has 15 residues. Written as DNA, the CDR3 is TGTGCCAGCAGTTGGACTAGTACGGGAGCAGATACGCAGTATTTT. Residues: CASSWTSTGADTQYF.

V is TRBV29-1 and J is TRBJ2-1; 14 positions agree with TRBD2. The V and J ends lost 3 bases and 4 bases, in that order; junction bases with no gene match: 8. Germline values: CDR1 SQVTM, CDR2 ANQGSEA. This CDR3 is built from 17 residues. As DNA, the CDR3 is TGCAGCGTTGAGATGACTAGCGGGAGGGCCTTTTACAATGAGCAGTTCTTC. Amino acids: CSVEMTSGRAFYNEQFF.

The rearrangement joins TRBV27 to TRBJ2-7; D perhaps matches TRBD2 (5 bases). CDR3 length: 16 amino acids. Trimming removed 7 bases from V and 0 bases from J, with 19 bases in between. Germline V gene lookup returns CDR1 MNHEY and CDR2 SMNVEV (reference sequence). The CDR3 DNA sequence: TGTGCCAGCACCCGGACTTTGGGTAGATACTCCTACGAGCAGTACTTC. Its protein product is CASTRTLGRYSYEQYF.

The gene calls are TRBV27 and TRBJ1-1, with D perhaps TRBD1 (5 bases). This CDR3 has 13 residues. Germline CDR1 reads MNHEY; CDR2 reads SMNVEV (reference sequence). Trimming left V 2 bases short and J 12 bases short, with 16 bases between. CDR3 nucleotide sequence: TGTGCCAGCAGTTTAGGGGCGACGGGTTGGTCTTTCTTT. Protein sequence: CASSLGATGWSFF.

V is TRBV6-6 and J is TRBJ1-1, with 7 bases lining up with TRBD1. The germline V gene has CDR1 MNHNY and CDR2 SVGAGI (reference sequence). The CDR3 length is 15 residues. With V trimmed by 2 bases and J by 6 bases, 9 bases remained unmatched. CDR3 loop: CASSYGTEEVPEAFF. CDR3 DNA: TGTGCCAGCAGTTACGGGACAGAGGAAGTCCCTGAAGCTTTCTTT.

This clone was seen just once. The chain employs TRBV7-9 and TRBJ1-5; no definite D call. Per the germline V gene, CDR1 is SEHNR and CDR2 is FQNEAQ (reference sequence). The CDR3 has 14 amino acids. Trimming pared 5 bases from V and 0 bases from J, leaving 8 bases between. CDR3 sequence (DNA): TGTGCCAGCAGCAACCGAGATAGCAATCAGCCCCAGCATTTT. This translates into CASSNRDSNQPQHF.

The chain uses TRBV7-9 and TRBJ1-6; 11 bases map to TRBD1. V lost 5 bases and J lost 5; bases outside the gene matches: 5. The CDR3 runs to 16 residues. Germline V CDR1 and CDR2: SEHNR, FQNEAQ (reference sequence). CDR3 loop: CASSPGTGGNNSPLHF. The CDR3 DNA is TGTGCCAGCAGCCCAGGGACAGGGGGTAATAATTCACCCCTCCACTTT.

The gene calls are TRBV11-2 and TRBJ2-5; D tentatively reads TRBD1 or TRBD2 (5 bases each). The DNA matches TRBJ2-7 better at its end, which makes the J call doubtful. The CDR3 runs 14 residues. CDR1 and CDR2 from the germline V gene are SGHAT and FQNNGV. The CDR3 DNA sequence: TGTGCCAGTTGCCGGGCCTCAGAGGGGCTCGAGCAGTACTTC. Protein sequence: CASCRASEGLEQYF.

The CDR3 reads CASNLDPGRASYNEQFF. CDR3 coding DNA: TGTGCCAGCAATCTTGACCCAGGGAGGGCCTCGTACAATGAGCAGTTCTTC. The rearrangement uses TRBV11-2 and TRBJ2-1; 7 bases line up with TRBD2. The CDR3 runs 17 residues. J was trimmed by 4 bases and V by 7 bases; bases with no gene match: 16. The germline V gene encodes CDR1 SGHAT and CDR2 FQNNGV.

This sequence joins TRBV28 and TRBJ1-2, with TRBD1 matching 9 bases. The CDR3 consists of 14 residues. CDR1 and CDR2 from the germline V gene are MDHEN and SYDVKM. V gave up 6 bases and J gave up 6 bases; unmatched junction bases: 8. This CDR3 is CASSPTGGWNGYTF. The CDR3 region has the DNA TGTGCCAGCAGCCCAACAGGGGGCTGGAATGGCTACACCTTC.

The J gene is TRBJ2-1, the V gene TRBV4-1, with D hard to call. Germline V gives CDR1 MGHRA, CDR2 YSYEKL. Deletions cut 4 bases from V and 4 bases from J, with 17 bases between. The CDR3 contains 16 residues. Here the CDR3 DNA reads TGCGCCAGCAGCCTTAAGGCGGTTGAGGTTTACAATGAGCAGTTCTTC. It codes for CASSLKAVEVYNEQFF.

This clone was picked up one time. The chain carries TRBV30 and TRBJ2-5; the D is unclear. Trimming stripped 0 bases from V and 1 base from J, with 9 bases between. Looked up from germline, CDR1 is GTSNPN and CDR2 is SVGIG (reference sequence). There are 14 residues in the CDR3. The CDR3, as DNA: TGTGCCTGGAGTGTAGGTCTGGGCCAAGAGACCCAGTACTTC. It yields the protein CAWSVGLGQETQYF.

The gene calls are TRBV4-1 and TRBJ2-7; D uncertain. CDR1 and CDR2 from the germline V gene are MGHRA and YSYEKL. Trimming stripped 2 bases from V and 4 bases from J, with 9 bases between. This CDR3 has 13 amino acids. CDR3 loop: CASSQSVSYEQYF. The CDR3, as DNA: TGCGCCAGCAGCCAAAGCGTAAGTTACGAGCAGTACTTC.

The chain links TRBV15 to TRBJ1-1; no firm D call. This CDR3 spans 14 amino acids. V lost 0 bases and J lost 0, with 5 bases in between. Germline CDR1 is LNHNV and CDR2 is YYDKDF (reference sequence). The CDR3 DNA follows: TGTGCCACCAGCAGAGATCAGGTGAACACTGAAGCTTTCTTT. It encodes CATSRDQVNTEAFF. Variable domain in full (rest from reference TRBV15 and TRBJ1-1): DAMVIQNPRYQVTQFGKPVTLSCSQTLNHNVMYWYQQKSSQAPKLLFHYYDKDFNNEADTPDNFQSRRPNTSFCFLDIRSPGLGDTAMYLCATSRDQVNTEAFFGQGTRLTVV.

The chain carries TRBV5-1 and TRBJ1-1; 9 bases align to TRBD1. This CDR3 region has 20 residues. Trimming at V came to 3 bases and at J to 3 bases, leaving 21 bases not matched to a gene. Germline CDR1 SGHRS, CDR2 YFSETQ. The CDR3 protein is CASSSTVTRDRERRDTEAFF. Here the CDR3 DNA reads TGCGCCAGCAGCTCCACGGTAACTCGGGACAGGGAGAGGAGGGACACTGAAGCTTTCTTT.

The chain combines TRBV7-6 with TRBJ2-1, with D perhaps being TRBD1 or TRBD2 (5 bases each). Germline loops: CDR1 SGHVS, CDR2 FNYEAQ. V dropped 5 bases and J dropped 4 bases, with 12 bases sitting between them. The CDR3 loop spans 14 amino acids. CDR3 bases: TGTGCCAGCAGCCGGGACGGAACTTACAATGAGCAGTTCTTC. Protein product: CASSRDGTYNEQFF.

The gene calls are TRBV2 and TRBJ1-5; tentatively, D is TRBD1 (6 bases). V was pared by 6 bases and J by 0 bases, with 21 bases between. Germline V gene data show CDR1 as SNHLY and CDR2 as FYNNEI. The CDR3 runs to 18 residues. The CDR3 region is CASSGTLTGTISNQPQHF. CDR3 nucleotides: TGTGCCAGCAGCGGAACCCTGACCGGGACAATTAGCAATCAGCCCCAGCATTTT.